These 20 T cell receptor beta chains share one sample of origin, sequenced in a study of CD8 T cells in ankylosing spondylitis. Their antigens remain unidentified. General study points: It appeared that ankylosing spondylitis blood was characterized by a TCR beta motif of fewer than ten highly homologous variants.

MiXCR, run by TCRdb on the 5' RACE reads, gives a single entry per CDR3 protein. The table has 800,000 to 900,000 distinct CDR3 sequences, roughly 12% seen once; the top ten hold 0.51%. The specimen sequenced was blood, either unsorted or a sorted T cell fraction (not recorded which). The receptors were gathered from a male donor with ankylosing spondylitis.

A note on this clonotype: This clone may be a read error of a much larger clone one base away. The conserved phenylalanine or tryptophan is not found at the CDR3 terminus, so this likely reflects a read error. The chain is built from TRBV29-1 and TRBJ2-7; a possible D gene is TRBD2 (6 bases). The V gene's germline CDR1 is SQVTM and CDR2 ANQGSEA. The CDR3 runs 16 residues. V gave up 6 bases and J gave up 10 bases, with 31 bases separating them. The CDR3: CSVLSDLPTGTRGQYL. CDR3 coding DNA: TGCAGCGTCCTATCCGATCTCCCAACCGGGACTCGCGGACAGTACCTC.

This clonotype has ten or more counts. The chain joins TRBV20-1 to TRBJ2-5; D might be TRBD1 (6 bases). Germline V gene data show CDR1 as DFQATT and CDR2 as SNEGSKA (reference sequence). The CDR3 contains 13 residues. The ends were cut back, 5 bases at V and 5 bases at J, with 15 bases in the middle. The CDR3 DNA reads TGCAGTGCTGGCGTGGGGGCCAGGGAGACCCAGTACTTC. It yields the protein CSAGVGARETQYF.

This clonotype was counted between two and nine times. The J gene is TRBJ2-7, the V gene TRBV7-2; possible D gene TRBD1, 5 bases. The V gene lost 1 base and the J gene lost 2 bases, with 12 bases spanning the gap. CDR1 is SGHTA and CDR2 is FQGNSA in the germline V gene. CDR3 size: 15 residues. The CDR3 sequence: CASSLVVGVPYEQYF. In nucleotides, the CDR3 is TGTGCCAGCAGCTTAGTGGTAGGGGTTCCCTACGAGCAGTACTTC.

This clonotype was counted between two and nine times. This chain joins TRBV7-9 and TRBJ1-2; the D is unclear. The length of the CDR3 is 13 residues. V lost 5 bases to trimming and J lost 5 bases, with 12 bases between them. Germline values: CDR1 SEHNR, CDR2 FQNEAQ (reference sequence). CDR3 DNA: TGTGCCAGCAGCCTTTCCCCGGGGTATGGCTACACCTTC. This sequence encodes CASSLSPGYGYTF.

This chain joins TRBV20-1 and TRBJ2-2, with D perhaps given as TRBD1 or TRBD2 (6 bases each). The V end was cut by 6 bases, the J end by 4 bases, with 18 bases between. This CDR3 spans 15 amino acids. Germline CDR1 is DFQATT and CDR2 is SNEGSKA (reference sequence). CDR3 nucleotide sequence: TGCAGTGCCCAGCGGCTGGGGGGCAGCACCGGGGAGCTGTTTTTT. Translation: CSAQRLGGSTGELFF.

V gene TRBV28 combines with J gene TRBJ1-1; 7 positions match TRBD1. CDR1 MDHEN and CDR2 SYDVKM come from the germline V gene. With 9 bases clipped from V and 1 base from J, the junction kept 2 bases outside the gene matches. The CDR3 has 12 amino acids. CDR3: CASWTGNTEAFF. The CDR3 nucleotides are TGTGCCAGTTGGACAGGGAACACTGAAGCTTTCTTT.

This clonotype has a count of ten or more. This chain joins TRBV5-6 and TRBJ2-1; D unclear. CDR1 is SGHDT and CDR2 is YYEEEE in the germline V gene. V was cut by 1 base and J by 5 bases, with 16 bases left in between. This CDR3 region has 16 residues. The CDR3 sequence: CASSLPGEPENNEQFF. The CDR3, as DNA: TGTGCCAGCAGCTTGCCGGGTGAGCCGGAAAACAATGAGCAGTTCTTC.

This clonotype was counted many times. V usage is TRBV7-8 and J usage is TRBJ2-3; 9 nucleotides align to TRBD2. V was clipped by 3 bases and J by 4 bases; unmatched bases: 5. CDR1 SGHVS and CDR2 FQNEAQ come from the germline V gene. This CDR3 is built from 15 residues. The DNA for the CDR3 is TGTGCCAGCAGCTTCGGCGGGAGGGCCTCAGATACGCAGTATTTT. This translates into CASSFGGRASDTQYF.

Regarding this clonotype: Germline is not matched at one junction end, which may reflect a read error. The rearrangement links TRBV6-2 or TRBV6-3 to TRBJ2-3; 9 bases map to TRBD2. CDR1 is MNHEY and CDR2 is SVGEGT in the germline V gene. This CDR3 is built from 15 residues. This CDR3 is CASSNPGLAPDTQYF. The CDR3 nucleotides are TGTGCCAGCAGTAATCCGGGACTAGCACCAGATACGCAGTATTTC.

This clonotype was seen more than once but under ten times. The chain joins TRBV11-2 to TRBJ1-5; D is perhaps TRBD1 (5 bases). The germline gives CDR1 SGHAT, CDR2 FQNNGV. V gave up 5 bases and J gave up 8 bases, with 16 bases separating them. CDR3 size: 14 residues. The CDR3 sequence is CASSRSGGTEPQHF. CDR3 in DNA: TGTGCCAGCAGCCGGTCGGGCGGGACGGAGCCCCAGCATTTT.

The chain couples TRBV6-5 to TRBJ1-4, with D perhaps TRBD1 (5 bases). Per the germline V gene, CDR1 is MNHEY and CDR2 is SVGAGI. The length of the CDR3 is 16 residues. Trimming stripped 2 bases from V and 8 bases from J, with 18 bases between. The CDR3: CASSYARGGSGEKLFF. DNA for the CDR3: TGTGCCAGCAGTTACGCAAGGGGAGGATCGGGAGAAAAACTGTTTTTT.

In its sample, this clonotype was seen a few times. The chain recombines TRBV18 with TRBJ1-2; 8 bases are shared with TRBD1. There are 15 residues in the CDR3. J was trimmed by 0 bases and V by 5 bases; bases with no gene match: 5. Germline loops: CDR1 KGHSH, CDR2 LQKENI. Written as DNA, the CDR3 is TGTGCCAGCTCATCAACAGGGGGAACTAACTATGGCTACACCTTC. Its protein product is CASSSTGGTNYGYTF.

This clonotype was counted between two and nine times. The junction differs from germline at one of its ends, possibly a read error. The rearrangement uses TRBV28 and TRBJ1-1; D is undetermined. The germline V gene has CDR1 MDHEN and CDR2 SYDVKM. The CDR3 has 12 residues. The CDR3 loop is CASRLSWTEAFF. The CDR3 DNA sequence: TGTGCCAGCAGGTTATCGTGGACTGAAGCTTTCTTT.

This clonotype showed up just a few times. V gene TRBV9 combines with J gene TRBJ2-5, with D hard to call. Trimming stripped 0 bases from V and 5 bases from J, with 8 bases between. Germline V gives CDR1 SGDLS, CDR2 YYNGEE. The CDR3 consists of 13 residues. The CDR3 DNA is TGTGCCAGCAGCGTAGACTGGGCGGAGACCCAGTACTTC. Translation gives CASSVDWAETQYF.

The CDR3 is CSARQSGGDQPQHF. Written as DNA, the CDR3 is TGCAGTGCTCGCCAATCAGGGGGGGATCAGCCCCAGCATTTT. The rearrangement uses TRBV20-1 and TRBJ1-5, with 7 bases aligning to TRBD1. Germline V gives CDR1 DFQATT, CDR2 SNEGSKA (reference sequence). V shed 5 bases and J 5 bases; nucleotides not matched to a gene: 9. The CDR3 loop spans 14 amino acids.

CDR3 in amino acids: CASSQERRGDIQYF. For the CDR3, the DNA is TGCGCCAGCAGCCAAGAGCGCAGGGGAGACATTCAGTACTTC. The V and J genes are TRBV4-3 and TRBJ2-4, with D possibly matching TRBD1 (6 bases). The CDR3 has 14 residues. Trimming shortened V by 0 bases and J by 8 bases, and 11 bases separated the two germline ends. CDR1 and CDR2 (germline): LGHNA, YSLEER.

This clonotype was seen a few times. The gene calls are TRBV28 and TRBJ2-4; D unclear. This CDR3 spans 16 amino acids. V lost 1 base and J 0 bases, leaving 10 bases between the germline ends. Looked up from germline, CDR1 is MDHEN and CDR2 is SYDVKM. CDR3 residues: CASSLLAILAKNIQYF. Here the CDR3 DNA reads TGTGCCAGCAGTTTATTGGCTATTCTAGCCAAAAACATTCAGTACTTC. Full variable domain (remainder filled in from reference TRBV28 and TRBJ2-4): DVKVTQSSRYLVKRTGEKVFLECVQDMDHENMFWYRQDPGLGLRLIYFSYDVKMKEKGDIPEGYSVSREKKERFSLILESASTNQTSMYLCASSLLAILAKNIQYFGAGTRLSVL.

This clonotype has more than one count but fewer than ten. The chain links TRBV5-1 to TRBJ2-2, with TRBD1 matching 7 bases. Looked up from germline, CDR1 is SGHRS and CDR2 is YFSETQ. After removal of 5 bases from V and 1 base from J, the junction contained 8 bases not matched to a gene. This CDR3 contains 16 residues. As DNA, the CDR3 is TGCGCCAGCAGAATTGATCCAGGGGGGAACACCGGGGAGCTGTTTTTT. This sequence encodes CASRIDPGGNTGELFF. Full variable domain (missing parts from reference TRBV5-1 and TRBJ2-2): KAGVTQTPRYLIKTRGQQVTLSCSPISGHRSVSWYQQTPGQGLQFLFEYFSETQRNKGNFPGRFSGRQFSNSRSEMNVSTLELGDSALYLCASRIDPGGNTGELFFGEGSRLTVL.

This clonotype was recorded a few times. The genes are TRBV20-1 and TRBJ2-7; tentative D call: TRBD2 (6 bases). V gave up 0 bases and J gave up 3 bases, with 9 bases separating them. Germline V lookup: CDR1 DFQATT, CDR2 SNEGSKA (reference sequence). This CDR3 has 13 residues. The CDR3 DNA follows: TGCAGTGCTAGAGAAGGAGGGATCTACGAGCAGTACTTC. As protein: CSAREGGIYEQYF.

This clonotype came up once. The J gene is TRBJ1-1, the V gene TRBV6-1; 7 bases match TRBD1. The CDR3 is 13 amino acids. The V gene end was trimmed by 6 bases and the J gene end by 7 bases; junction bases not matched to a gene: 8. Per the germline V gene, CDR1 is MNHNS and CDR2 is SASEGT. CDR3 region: CASSTSGTVEAFF. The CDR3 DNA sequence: TGTGCCAGCAGCACCTCCGGGACAGTTGAAGCTTTCTTT.